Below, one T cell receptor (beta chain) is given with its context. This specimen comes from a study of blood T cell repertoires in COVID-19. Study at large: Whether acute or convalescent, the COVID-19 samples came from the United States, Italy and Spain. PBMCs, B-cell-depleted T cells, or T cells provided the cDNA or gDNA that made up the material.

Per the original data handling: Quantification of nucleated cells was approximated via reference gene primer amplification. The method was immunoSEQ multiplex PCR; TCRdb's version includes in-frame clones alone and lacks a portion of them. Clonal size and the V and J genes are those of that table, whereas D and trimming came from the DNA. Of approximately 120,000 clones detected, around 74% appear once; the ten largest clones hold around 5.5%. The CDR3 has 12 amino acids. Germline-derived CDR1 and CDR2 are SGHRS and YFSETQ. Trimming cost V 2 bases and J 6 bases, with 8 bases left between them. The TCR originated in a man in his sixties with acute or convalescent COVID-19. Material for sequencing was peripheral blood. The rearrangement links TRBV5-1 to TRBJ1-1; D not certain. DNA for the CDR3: TGCGCCAGCAGCTTAGAGGGTCCTGAAGCTTTCTTT. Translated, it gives CASSLEGPEAFF.